Listed below are T cell receptor beta chains from one sample, sequenced in a study of cytomegalovirus exposure and HLA in healthy donors. This table comes from immunoSEQ multiplex PCR, and its TCRdb copy is limited to in-frame clones, with some not included. The sample has over 120,000 clones; roughly 78% are singletons. Sequencing used PBMCs. These TCRs come from a female donor in good health and CMV-seronegative. CDR3s include the opening cysteine and the closing phenylalanine or tryptophan. Each record gives: D gene, clone size, V gene, J gene, CDR3 protein, CDR3 DNA. D genes are given only for firm matches. Clone size, where shown, is once, few, many, or a class for clones that have expanded.

>TRBD1|few|TRBV29-1|TRBJ2-2
CSVEGQGTGELFF
TGCAGCGTTGAGGGACAGGGCACCGGGGAGCTGTTTTTT
>NA|NA|TRBV29-1|TRBJ1-1
CSVVRGNTEAFF
TGCAGCGTTGTGCGGGGGAACACTGAAGCTTTCTTT
>TRBD1|NA|TRBV7-3|TRBJ2-5
CASSSHGQGQETQYF
TGTGCCAGCAGCTCCCATGGACAGGGCCAAGAGACCCAGTACTTC
>NA|NA|TRBV30|TRBJ2-2
CAWRGALNTGELFF
TGTGCCTGGAGAGGGGCCCTGAACACCGGGGAGCTGTTTTTT
>NA|NA|TRBV30|TRBJ1-2
CAWSAPDRNYGYTF
TGTGCCTGGAGTGCCCCGGACAGAAATTATGGCTACACCTTC
>TRBD1|NA|TRBV18|TRBJ2-1
CASSPAGQGGLVSYNEQFF
TGTGCCAGCTCACCCGCGGGACAGGGTGGACTAGTGTCCTACAATGAGCAGTTCTTC
>NA|NA|TRBV5-1|TRBJ1-1
CASSLDGILAFF
TGCGCCAGCAGCTTGGACGGTATCTTGGCTTTCTTT
>NA|NA|TRBV6-6|TRBJ1-4
CASSSRRPGDEKLFF
TGTGCCAGCAGTTCCCGTCGGCCAGGGGATGAAAAACTGTTTTTT
>NA|NA|TRBV5-1|TRBJ2-1
CASSLANEQFF
TGCGCCAGCAGCTTGGCGAATGAGCAGTTCTTC
>NA|NA|TRBV7-6|TRBJ2-5
CASSFPGPETQYF
TGTGCCAGCAGCTTCCCTGGGCCAGAGACCCAGTACTTC
>NA|NA|TRBV5-4|TRBJ2-5
CASSPEGRSETQYF
TGTGCCAGCAGCCCGGAGGGCCGTTCAGAGACCCAGTACTTC
>TRBD2|NA|TRBV6-1|TRBJ2-1
CASSPRGGSYNEQFF
TGTGCCAGCAGTCCCCGGGGGGGTTCCTACAATGAGCAGTTCTTC
>TRBD1|NA|TRBV5-1|TRBJ1-5
CASKAMLGQGWNQPQHF
TGCGCCAGCAAAGCGATGTTGGGACAGGGTTGGAATCAGCCCCAGCATTTT
>NA|NA|TRBV18|TRBJ1-5
CASSPPGGRPQHF
TGTGCCAGCTCACCACCGGGGGGGAGGCCCCAGCATTTT
>NA|few|TRBV30|TRBJ1-1
CAWRTDLKTEAFF
TGTGCCTGGAGGACGGACTTAAAGACTGAAGCTTTCTTT
>NA|NA|TRBV2|TRBJ2-1
CASSAGGGAAEQFF
TGTGCCAGCAGTGCGGGTGGGGGGGCGGCTGAGCAGTTCTTC
>TRBD1|NA|TRBV27|TRBJ1-6
CASGQESPLHF
TGTGCCAGCGGACAGGAGTCACCCCTCCACTTT
>TRBD2|NA|TRBV7-2|TRBJ2-7
CASSLNNAQRGSTYEQYF
TGTGCCAGCAGCTTAAATAACGCTCAGCGGGGGTCTACCTACGAGCAGTACTTC
>NA|NA|TRBV28|TRBJ2-3
CASSWAGQADTQYF
TGTGCCAGCAGCTGGGCAGGTCAAGCAGATACGCAGTATTTT
>TRBD2|NA|TRBV4-2|TRBJ2-7
CASSQVGRDPGGGEQYF
TGTGCCAGCAGCCAAGTCGGACGGGACCCGGGGGGGGGCGAGCAGTACTTC
>TRBD1|NA|TRBV5-1|TRBJ1-2
CASSPGQGSMGYTF
TGCGCCAGCAGCCCCGGACAGGGTTCAATGGGCTACACCTTC
>TRBD1|NA|TRBV27|TRBJ2-5
CASSVTGTGGLVTQYF
TGTGCCAGCAGTGTAACCGGGACAGGGGGGTTAGTGACCCAGTACTTC
>NA|few|TRBV11-2|TRBJ2-3
CASTRDFDTDTQYF
TGTGCCAGCACGAGGGACTTTGACACAGATACGCAGTATTTT
>NA|NA|TRBV5-1|TRBJ2-5
CASSPLGGGRETQYF
TGCGCCAGCAGCCCGTTAGGGGGGGGCAGGGAGACCCAGTACTTC
>TRBD2|NA|TRBV5-1|TRBJ2-1
CASSVSGGGHNEQFF
TGCGCCAGCAGTGTTAGCGGGGGGGGTCACAATGAGCAGTTCTTC